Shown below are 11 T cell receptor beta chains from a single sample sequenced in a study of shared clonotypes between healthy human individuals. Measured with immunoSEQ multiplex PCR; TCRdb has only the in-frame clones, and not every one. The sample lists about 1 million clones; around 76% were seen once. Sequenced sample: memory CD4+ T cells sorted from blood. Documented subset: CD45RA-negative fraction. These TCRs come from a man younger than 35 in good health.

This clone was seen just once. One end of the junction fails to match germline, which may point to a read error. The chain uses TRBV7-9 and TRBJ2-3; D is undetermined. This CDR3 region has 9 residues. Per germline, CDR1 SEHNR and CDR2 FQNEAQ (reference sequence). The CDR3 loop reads CASSLEAPF. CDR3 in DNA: TGTGCCAGCAGCTTAGAGGCACCTTTT.

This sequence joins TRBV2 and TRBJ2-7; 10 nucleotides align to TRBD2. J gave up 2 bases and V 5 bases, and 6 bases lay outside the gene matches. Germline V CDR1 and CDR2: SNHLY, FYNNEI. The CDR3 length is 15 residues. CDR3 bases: TGTGCCAGCAGTACTAGCGGGGTTACTACCTACGAGCAGTACTTC. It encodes CASSTSGVTTYEQYF.

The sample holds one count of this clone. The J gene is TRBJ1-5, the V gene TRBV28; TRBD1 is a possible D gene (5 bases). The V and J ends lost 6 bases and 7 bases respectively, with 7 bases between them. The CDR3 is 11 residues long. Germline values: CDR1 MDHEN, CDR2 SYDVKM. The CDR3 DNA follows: TGTGCCAGCAGGGGGGAGCAGCCCCAGCATTTT. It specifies CASRGEQPQHF.

CDR3 region: CASSWNPAGELFF. The DNA for the CDR3 is TGTGCCAGCAGCTGGAACCCCGCCGGGGAGCTGTTTTTT. This chain links TRBV7-2 with TRBJ2-2, with unresolved D. V was cut by 4 bases and J by 6 bases, with 9 bases left in between. This CDR3 region has 13 residues. The V gene's germline CDR1 is SGHTA and CDR2 FQGNSA.

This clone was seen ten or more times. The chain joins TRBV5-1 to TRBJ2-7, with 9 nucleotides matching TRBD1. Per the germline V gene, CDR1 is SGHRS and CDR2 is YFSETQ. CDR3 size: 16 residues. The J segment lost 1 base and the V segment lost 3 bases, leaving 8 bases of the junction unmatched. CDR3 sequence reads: CASSWTTGGASYEQYF. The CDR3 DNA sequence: TGCGCCAGCAGCTGGACCACAGGGGGCGCGTCCTACGAGCAGTACTTC. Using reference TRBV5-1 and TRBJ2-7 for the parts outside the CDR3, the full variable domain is KAGVTQTPRYLIKTRGQQVTLSCSPISGHRSVSWYQQTPGQGLQFLFEYFSETQRNKGNFPGRFSGRQFSNSRSEMNVSTLELGDSALYLCASSWTTGGASYEQYFGPGTRLTVT.

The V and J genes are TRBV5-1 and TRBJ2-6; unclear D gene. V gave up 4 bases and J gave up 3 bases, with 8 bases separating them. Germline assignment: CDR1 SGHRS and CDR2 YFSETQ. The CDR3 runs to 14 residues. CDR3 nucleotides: TGCGCCAGCAGCCCCCGCCTTGGGGCCAACGTCCTGACTTTC. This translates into CASSPRLGANVLTF.

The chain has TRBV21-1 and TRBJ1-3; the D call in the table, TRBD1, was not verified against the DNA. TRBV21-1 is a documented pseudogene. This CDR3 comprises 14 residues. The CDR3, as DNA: TGTGCCAGCAGCAAAGGGACATTTGGAAACACCATATATTTT. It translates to CASSKGTFGNTIYF.

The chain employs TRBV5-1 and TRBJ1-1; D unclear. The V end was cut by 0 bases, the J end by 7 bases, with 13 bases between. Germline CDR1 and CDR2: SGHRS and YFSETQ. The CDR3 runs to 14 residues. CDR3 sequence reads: CASSLGETMGEAFF. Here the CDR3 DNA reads TGCGCCAGCAGCTTGGGGGAGACAATGGGTGAAGCTTTCTTT.

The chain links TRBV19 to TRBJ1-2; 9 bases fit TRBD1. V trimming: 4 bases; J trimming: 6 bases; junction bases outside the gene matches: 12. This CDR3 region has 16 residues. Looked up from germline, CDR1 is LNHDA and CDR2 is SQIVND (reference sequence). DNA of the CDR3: TGTGCCAGTAGTACCACTTATGGGACAGGGAGCCATGGCTACACCTTC. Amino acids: CASSTTYGTGSHGYTF. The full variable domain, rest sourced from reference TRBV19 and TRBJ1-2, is DGGITQSPKYLFRKEGQNVTLSCEQNLNHDAMYWYRQDPGQGLRLIYYSQIVNDFQKGDIAEGYSVSREKKESFPLTVTSAQKNPTAFYLCASSTTYGTGSHGYTFGSGTRLTVV.

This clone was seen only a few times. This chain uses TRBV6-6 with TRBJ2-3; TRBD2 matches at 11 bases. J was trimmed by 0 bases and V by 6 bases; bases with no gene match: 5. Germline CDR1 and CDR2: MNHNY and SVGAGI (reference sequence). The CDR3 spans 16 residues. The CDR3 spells CASSPGTSGSTDTQYF. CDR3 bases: TGTGCCAGCAGCCCGGGGACTAGCGGAAGCACAGATACGCAGTATTTT.

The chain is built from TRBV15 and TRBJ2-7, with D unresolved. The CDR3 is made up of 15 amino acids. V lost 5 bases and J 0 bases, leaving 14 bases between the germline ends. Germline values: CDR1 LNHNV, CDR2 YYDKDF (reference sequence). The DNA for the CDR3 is TGTGCCACCAGCCCAACAACAAGGGACTCCTACGAGCAGTACTTC. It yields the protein CATSPTTRDSYEQYF.